Listed here are 23 T cell receptor beta chains from one sample, sequenced in a study of blood T cell repertoires in COVID-19. Here immunoSEQ multiplex PCR was the method, and the copy in TCRdb shows in-frame clones only, minus some. The sample records roughly 100,000 clones, about 91% being singletons. Material for sequencing was peripheral blood. The receptors derive from a human donor with active COVID-19. The donor label of this sample is uncertain.

The chain is built from TRBV23-1 and TRBJ1-1; D is possibly TRBD1 (6 bases). Being an ORF, TRBV23-1 has a function that is uncertain. This CDR3 is 15 amino acids long. Between the trimmed V and J ends, which lost 2 bases and 4 bases, there was a span of 14 bases. The DNA for the CDR3 is TGCGCCAGCAGTCAAGAAGCAGGGGCGCGCACTGAAGCTTTCTTT. It codes for CASSQEAGARTEAFF.

This clone has a single count. The chain is built from TRBV5-1 and TRBJ2-7, with TRBD1 identical over 8 bases. Germline CDR1 reads SGHRS; CDR2 reads YFSETQ. With V trimmed by 6 bases and J by 7 bases, 18 bases remained unmatched. CDR3 length equals 16 residues. In nucleotides, the CDR3 is TGCGCCAGCATCAAATCGGGGGCAGGGGGCTTAGAGGAGCAGTACTTC. Translation: CASIKSGAGGLEEQYF. The variable domain in full, with the rest retrieved from reference TRBV5-1 and TRBJ2-7, is KAGVTQTPRYLIKTRGQQVTLSCSPISGHRSVSWYQQTPGQGLQFLFEYFSETQRNKGNFPGRFSGRQFSNSRSEMNVSTLELGDSALYLCASIKSGAGGLEEQYFGPGTRLTVT.

This chain's CDR3 is CASRGTSDFSYEQYF. The CDR3 nucleotides read TGTGCCAGCAGGGGGACTAGCGATTTTTCCTACGAGCAGTACTTC. The chain is built from TRBV6-5 and TRBJ2-7, with 10 bases identical to TRBD2. Germline loops: CDR1 MNHEY, CDR2 SVGAGI. The CDR3 loop spans 15 amino acids. With V trimmed by 6 bases and J by 1 base, 6 bases remained unmatched.

The chain employs TRBV25-1 and TRBJ1-2; unclear D gene. This CDR3 contains 14 residues. V lost 3 bases and J lost 0, with 8 bases in between. In germline, CDR1 is MGHDK, CDR2 SYGVNS. The CDR3 sequence: CASSDRLTNYGYTF. For the CDR3, the DNA is TGTGCCAGCAGTGACAGATTGACTAACTATGGCTACACCTTC.

The chain employs TRBV27 and TRBJ1-2; TRBD1 matches at 11 bases. With V trimmed by 5 bases and J by 5 bases, 7 bases remained unmatched. The CDR3 totals 15 residues. Germline V gene lookup returns CDR1 MNHEY and CDR2 SMNVEV (reference sequence). The CDR3 loop is CASSPGTGGPYGYTF. CDR3 DNA sequence: TGTGCCAGCAGTCCCGGGACAGGGGGACCTTATGGCTACACCTTC.

The chain links TRBV4-3 to TRBJ2-7; TRBD1 might be the D (5 bases). V dropped 1 base and J dropped 1 base, with 14 bases sitting between them. Germline loops: CDR1 LGHNA, CDR2 YSLEER. The CDR3 extends over 16 amino acids. DNA of the CDR3: TGCGCCAGCAGCCAAGTAGGGGCAGGGCGGTCCTACGAGCAGTACTTC. Amino acids: CASSQVGAGRSYEQYF.

The J gene is TRBJ2-5, the V gene TRBV5-4; D is undetermined. CDR1 is SGHNT and CDR2 is YYREEE in the germline V gene (reference sequence). The CDR3 is made up of 12 amino acids. Deletions cut 7 bases from V and 5 bases from J, with 12 bases between. CDR3 residues: CASGSWRETQYF. CDR3 in DNA: TGTGCCAGCGGATCTTGGCGGGAGACCCAGTACTTC.

The chain couples TRBV5-1 to TRBJ1-1; 7 bases are a match to TRBD1. CDR1 is SGHRS, CDR2 YFSETQ, per germline. The CDR3 length is 14 residues. Trimming cost V 4 bases and J 0 bases; bases outside gene matches: 3. The CDR3 sequence is CASSLGTVNTEAFF. The CDR3 DNA sequence: TGCGCCAGCAGCCTCGGGACAGTGAACACTGAAGCTTTCTTT.

V gene TRBV7-2 combines with J gene TRBJ2-1, with 7 bases that match TRBD2. Per the germline V gene, CDR1 is SGHTA and CDR2 is FQGNSA. After removal of 2 bases from V and 2 bases from J, the junction contained 3 bases not matched to a gene. This CDR3 is built from 15 residues. The CDR3 reads CASSLSGATYNEQFF. CDR3 DNA sequence: TGTGCCAGCAGCTTAAGCGGGGCTACCTACAATGAGCAGTTCTTC.

The chain uses TRBV27 and TRBJ2-7, with TRBD1 matching 7 bases. With V trimmed by 4 bases and J by 4 bases, 4 bases remained unmatched. This CDR3 comprises 13 residues. Germline CDR1 is MNHEY and CDR2 is SMNVEV (reference sequence). Here the CDR3 reads CASSSRDRYEQYF. The CDR3 nucleotides are TGTGCCAGCAGTTCCCGGGACAGATACGAGCAGTACTTC.

V usage is TRBV11-2 and J usage is TRBJ2-7; 8 bases line up with TRBD2. Germline V gene sequence: CDR1 SGHAT, CDR2 FQNNGV. The CDR3 extends over 15 amino acids. V was pared by 5 bases and J by 7 bases, with 13 bases of the junction left unmatched. CDR3: CASSRKAGAPREQYF. In DNA, the CDR3 is TGTGCCAGCAGCCGAAAAGCGGGGGCACCGAGGGAGCAGTACTTC.

The chain couples TRBV7-3 to TRBJ2-4; 11 bases line up with TRBD1. The germline CDR1 and CDR2 sequences are SGHTA and FQGTGA. This CDR3 region has 19 residues. Trimming at V came to 1 base and at J to 0 bases, leaving 8 bases not matched to a gene. CDR3 residues: CASSLMGQGVKGAKNIQYF. The CDR3 DNA follows: TGTGCCAGCAGCTTAATGGGACAGGGGGTTAAGGGAGCCAAAAACATTCAGTACTTC.

This clone has just a few counts. The chain has TRBV9 and TRBJ2-7, with 7 bases aligning to TRBD1. V shed 3 bases and J 5 bases; nucleotides not matched to a gene: 11. Germline CDR1 and CDR2: SGDLS and YYNGEE. CDR3 length: 15 residues. CDR3 in amino acids: CASSALGRGQDEQYF. For the CDR3, the DNA is TGTGCCAGCAGCGCCTTGGGTAGGGGGCAGGACGAGCAGTACTTC.

The chain couples TRBV5-4 to TRBJ2-1; D is perhaps TRBD2 (5 bases). Germline values: CDR1 SGHNT, CDR2 YYREEE (reference sequence). The length of the CDR3 is 14 residues. With 2 bases removed from V and 5 bases from J, the gap between germline ends came to 11 bases. This CDR3 reads CASSFRGADNEQFF. In DNA, the CDR3 is TGTGCCAGCAGCTTTCGGGGAGCGGACAATGAGCAGTTCTTC.

The chain has TRBV20-1 and TRBJ2-5; D remains ambiguous. Germline V CDR1 and CDR2: DFQATT, SNEGSKA (reference sequence). The V and J ends lost 4 bases and 4 bases respectively, with 4 bases between them. This CDR3 spans 10 amino acids. The CDR3 region is CSATRETQYF. CDR3 bases: TGCAGTGCTACTAGAGAGACCCAGTACTTC.

As for this clone: At one end the junction does not follow the germline gene, possibly because of a read error. In DNA, the CDR3 is TGTGCTAGCAGCTTATTTAACAGCGGGGAGCTGTTTTTT. Its protein product is CASSLFNSGELFF. The chain recombines TRBV7-7 with TRBJ2-2; D remains unclear. This CDR3 region has 13 residues. Germline CDR1 reads SSHAT; CDR2 reads FNYEAQ (reference sequence).

The V call is TRBV29-1, the J call TRBJ1-1; maybe TRBD1 (6 bases). V lost 4 bases and J 0 bases, leaving 12 bases between the germline ends. The CDR3 spans 14 residues. Germline V gene data show CDR1 as SQVTM and CDR2 as ANQGSEA. The CDR3 spells CSVAPGAMNTEAFF. For the CDR3, the DNA is TGCAGCGTTGCCCCAGGGGCCATGAACACTGAAGCTTTCTTT.

The chain combines TRBV7-9 with TRBJ2-3; D call uncertain. Germline V CDR1 and CDR2: SEHNR, FQNEAQ (reference sequence). The CDR3 runs to 14 residues. V lost 1 base to trimming and J lost 6 bases, with 11 bases between them. The CDR3 loop is CASSLVMGPDTQYF. In DNA, the CDR3 is TGTGCCAGCAGCTTAGTAATGGGCCCCGATACGCAGTATTTT.

The chain couples TRBV19 to TRBJ2-1; a possible D gene is TRBD1 (6 bases). The CDR3 is 14 amino acids. V was shortened by 4 bases and J by 3 bases, with 10 bases between the two germline ends. CDR1 LNHDA and CDR2 SQIVND come from the germline V gene (reference sequence). CDR3 nucleotide sequence: TGTGCCAGTAGTAACCCGACAGGCTACAATGAGCAGTTCTTC. As protein: CASSNPTGYNEQFF.

The chain combines TRBV12-3 or TRBV12-4 with TRBJ1-2; TRBD1 aligns across 8 bases. This CDR3 has 13 amino acids. V lost 7 bases and J lost 3; bases outside the gene matches: 4. As DNA, the CDR3 is TGTGCCAGCACCCTGACAGGGGACTATGGCTACACCTTC. As protein: CASTLTGDYGYTF.

The chain recombines TRBV10-2 with TRBJ1-6; possible D gene TRBD1, 6 bases. This CDR3 region has 20 residues. The V gene lost 2 bases and the J gene lost 0 bases, with 20 bases spanning the gap. Germline-derived CDR1 and CDR2 are WSHSY and SAAADI. The CDR3 nucleotides read TGCGCCAGCAGTGAGATTGGCACAGGGCACCAGAGCTCCTATAATTCACCCCTCCACTTT. Translation gives CASSEIGTGHQSSYNSPLHF.

J is TRBJ2-7 and V is TRBV5-4, with TRBD2 identical over 12 bases. The CDR3 length is 16 residues. With 0 bases clipped from V and 4 bases from J, the junction kept 5 bases outside the gene matches. Per the germline V gene, CDR1 is SGHNT and CDR2 is YYREEE (reference sequence). The CDR3 DNA reads as TGTGCCAGCAGCTTGGCCAAAACTAGCGGGGGGTACGAGCAGTACTTC. This sequence encodes CASSLAKTSGGYEQYF.

The chain carries TRBV3-1 (or the pseudogene TRBV3-2) and TRBJ2-1, with 8 bases that match TRBD1. The germline V gene has CDR1 LGHDT and CDR2 YNNKEL (reference sequence). After removal of 3 bases from V and 16 bases from J, the junction contained 11 bases not matched to a gene. This CDR3 contains 13 residues. CDR3 sequence: CASSHRQGSRHFF. In DNA form, the CDR3 reads TGTGCCAGCAGCCACAGACAGGGGTCGCGTCACTTCTTC.